This T cell receptor (beta chain) derives from a study of blood T cell repertoires in COVID-19. About the study: COVID-19 samples collected from the United States, Italy and Spain covered acute and convalescent phases.

Germline V gives CDR1 LNHNV, CDR2 YYDKDF (reference sequence). The CDR3 sequence is 17 residues long. V lost 1 base to trimming and J lost 8 bases, with 20 bases between them. The data were produced by immunoSEQ multiplex PCR, yet TCRdb's version contains in-frame clones alone and is incomplete. The table lists about 200,000 clones, around nine tenths of them singletons, with about 1.7% in the top ten. This receptor was obtained from a man younger than 30 with active or convalescent COVID-19. V gene TRBV15 combines with J gene TRBJ1-4, with D possibly being TRBD1 (6 bases). Sequenced: peripheral blood. This CDR3 reads CATSRGVRAGAEEKLFF. CDR3 DNA sequence: TGTGCCACCAGCAGAGGAGTCAGGGCAGGGGCGGAAGAAAAACTGTTTTTT.